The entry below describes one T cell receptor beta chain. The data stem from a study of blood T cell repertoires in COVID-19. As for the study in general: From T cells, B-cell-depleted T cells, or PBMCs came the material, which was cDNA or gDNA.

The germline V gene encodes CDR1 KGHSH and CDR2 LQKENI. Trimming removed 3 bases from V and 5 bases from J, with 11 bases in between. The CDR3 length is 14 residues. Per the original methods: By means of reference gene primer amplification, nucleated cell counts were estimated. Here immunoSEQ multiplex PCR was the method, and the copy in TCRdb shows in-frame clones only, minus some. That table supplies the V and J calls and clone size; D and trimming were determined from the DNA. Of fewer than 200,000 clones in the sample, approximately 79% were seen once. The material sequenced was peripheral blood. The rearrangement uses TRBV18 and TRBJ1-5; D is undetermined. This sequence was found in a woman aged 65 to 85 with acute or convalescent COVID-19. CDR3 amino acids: CASSPDTVDQPQHF. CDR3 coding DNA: TGTGCCAGCTCACCCGATACGGTCGATCAGCCCCAGCATTTT.